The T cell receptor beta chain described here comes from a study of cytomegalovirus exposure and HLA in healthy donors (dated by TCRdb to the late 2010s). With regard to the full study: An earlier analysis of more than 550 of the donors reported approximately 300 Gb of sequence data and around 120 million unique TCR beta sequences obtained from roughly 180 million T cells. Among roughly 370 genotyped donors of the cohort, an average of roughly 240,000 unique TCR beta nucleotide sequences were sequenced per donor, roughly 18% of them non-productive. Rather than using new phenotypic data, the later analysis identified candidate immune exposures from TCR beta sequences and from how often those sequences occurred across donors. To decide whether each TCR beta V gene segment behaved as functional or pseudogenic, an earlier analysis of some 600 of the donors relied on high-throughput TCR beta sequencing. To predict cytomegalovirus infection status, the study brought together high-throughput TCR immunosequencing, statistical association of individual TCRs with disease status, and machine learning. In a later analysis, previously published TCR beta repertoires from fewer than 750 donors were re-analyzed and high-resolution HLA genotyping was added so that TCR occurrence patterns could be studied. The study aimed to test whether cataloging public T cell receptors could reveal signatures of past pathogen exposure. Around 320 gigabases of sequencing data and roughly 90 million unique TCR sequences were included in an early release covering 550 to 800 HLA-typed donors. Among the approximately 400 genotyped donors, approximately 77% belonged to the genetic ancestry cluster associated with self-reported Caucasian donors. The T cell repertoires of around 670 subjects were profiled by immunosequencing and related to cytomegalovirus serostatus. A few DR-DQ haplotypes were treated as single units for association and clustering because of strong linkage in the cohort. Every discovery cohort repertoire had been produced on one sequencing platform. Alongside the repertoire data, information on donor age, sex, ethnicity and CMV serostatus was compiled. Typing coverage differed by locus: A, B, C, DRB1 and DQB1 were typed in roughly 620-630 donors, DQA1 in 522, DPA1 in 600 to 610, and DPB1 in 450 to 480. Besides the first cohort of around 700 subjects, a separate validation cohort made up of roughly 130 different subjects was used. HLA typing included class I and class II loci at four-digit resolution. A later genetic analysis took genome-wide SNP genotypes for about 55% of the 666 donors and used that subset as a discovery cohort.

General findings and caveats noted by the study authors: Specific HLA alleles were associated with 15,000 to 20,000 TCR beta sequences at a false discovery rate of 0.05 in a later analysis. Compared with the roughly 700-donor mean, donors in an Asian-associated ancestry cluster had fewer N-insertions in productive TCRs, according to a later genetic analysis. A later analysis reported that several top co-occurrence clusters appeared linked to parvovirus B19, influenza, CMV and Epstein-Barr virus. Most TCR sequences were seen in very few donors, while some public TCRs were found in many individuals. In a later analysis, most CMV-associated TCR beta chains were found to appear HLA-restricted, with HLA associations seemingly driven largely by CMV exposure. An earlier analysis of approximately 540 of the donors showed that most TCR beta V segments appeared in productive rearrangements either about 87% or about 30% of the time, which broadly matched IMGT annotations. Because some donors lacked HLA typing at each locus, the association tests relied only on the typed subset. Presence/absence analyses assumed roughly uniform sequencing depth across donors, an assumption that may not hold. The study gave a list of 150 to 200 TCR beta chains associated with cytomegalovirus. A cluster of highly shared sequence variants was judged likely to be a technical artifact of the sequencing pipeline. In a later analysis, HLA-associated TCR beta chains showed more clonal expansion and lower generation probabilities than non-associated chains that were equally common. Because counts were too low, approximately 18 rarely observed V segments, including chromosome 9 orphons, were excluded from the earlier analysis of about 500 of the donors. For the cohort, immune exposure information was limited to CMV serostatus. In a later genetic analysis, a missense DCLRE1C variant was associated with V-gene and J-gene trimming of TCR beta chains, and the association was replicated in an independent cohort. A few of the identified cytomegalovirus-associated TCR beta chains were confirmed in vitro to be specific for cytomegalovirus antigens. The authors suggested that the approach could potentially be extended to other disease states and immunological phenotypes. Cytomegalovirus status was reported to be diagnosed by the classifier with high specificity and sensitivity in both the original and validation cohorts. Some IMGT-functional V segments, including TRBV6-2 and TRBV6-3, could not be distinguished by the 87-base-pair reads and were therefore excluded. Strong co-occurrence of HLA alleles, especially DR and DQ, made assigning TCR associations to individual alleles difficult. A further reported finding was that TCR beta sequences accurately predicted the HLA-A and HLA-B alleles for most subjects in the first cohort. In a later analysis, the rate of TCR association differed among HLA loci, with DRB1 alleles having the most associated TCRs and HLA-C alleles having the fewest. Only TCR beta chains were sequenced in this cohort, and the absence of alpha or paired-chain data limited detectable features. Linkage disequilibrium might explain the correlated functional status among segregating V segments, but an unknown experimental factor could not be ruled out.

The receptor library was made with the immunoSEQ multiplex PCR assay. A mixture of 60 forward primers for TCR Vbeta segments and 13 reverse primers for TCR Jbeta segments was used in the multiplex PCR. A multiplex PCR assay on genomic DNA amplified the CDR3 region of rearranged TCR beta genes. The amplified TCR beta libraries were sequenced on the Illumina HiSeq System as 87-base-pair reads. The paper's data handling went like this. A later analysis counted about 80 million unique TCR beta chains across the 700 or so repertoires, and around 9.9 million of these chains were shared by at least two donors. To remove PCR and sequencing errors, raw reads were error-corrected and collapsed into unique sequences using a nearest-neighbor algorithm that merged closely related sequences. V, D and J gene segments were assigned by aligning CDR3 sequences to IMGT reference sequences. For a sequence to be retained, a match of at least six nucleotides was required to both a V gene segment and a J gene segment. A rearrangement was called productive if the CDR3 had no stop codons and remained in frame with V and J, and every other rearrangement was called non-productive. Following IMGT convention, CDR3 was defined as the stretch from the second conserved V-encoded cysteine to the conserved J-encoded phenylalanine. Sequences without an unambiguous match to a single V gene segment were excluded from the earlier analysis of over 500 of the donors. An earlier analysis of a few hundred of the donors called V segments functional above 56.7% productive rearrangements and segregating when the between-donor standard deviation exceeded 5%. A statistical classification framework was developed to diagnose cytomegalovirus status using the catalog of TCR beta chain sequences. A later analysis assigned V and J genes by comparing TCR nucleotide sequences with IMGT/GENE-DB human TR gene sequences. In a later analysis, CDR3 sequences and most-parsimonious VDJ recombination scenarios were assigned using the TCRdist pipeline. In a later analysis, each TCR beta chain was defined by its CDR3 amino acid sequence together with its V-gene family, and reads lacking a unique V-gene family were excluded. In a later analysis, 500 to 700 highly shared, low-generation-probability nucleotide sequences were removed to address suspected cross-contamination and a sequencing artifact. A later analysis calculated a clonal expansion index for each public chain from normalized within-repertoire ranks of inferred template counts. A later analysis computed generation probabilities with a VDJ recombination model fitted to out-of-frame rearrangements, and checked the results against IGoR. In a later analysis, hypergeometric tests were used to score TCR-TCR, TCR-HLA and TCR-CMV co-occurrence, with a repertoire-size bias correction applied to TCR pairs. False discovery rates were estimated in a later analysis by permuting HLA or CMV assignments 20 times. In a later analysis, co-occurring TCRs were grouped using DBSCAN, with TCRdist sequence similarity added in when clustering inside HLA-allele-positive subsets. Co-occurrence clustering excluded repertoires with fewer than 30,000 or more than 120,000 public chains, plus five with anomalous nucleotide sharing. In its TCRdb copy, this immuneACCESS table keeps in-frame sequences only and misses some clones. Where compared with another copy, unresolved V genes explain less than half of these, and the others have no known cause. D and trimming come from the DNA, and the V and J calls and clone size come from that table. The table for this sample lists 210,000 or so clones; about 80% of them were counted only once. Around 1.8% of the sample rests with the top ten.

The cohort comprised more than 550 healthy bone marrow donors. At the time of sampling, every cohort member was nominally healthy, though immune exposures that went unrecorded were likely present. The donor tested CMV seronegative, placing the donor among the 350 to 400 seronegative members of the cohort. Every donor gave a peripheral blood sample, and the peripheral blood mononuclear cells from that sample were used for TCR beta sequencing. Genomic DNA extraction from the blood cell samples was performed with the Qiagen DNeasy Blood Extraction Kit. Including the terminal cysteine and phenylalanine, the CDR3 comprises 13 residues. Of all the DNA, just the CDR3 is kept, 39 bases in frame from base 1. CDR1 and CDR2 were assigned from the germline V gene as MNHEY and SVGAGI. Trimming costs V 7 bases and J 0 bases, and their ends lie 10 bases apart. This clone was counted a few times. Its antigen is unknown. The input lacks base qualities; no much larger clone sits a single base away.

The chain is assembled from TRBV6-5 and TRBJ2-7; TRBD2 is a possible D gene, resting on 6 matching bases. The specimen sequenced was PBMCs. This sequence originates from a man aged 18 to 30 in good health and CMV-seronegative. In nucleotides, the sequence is TGTGCCAGCAAGGCTAGCGACTCCTACGAGCAGTACTTC. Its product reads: CASKASDSYEQYF.